This TCR beta chain was identified during a study of cytomegalovirus exposure and HLA in healthy donors. The length of the CDR3 is 15 residues. Trimming pared 3 bases from V and 8 bases from J, leaving 14 bases between. CDR1 and CDR2 (germline): SNHLY, FYNNEI. PCR used 60 Vbeta primers and 13 Jbeta primers. Repertoires were generated with immunoSEQ multiplex PCR, while TCRdb's copy carries only in-frame clones and drops some. The sample includes more than 80,000 clones, around 83% of them seen just once. The donors comprised healthy bone marrow donors. The source of this sequence is a female donor in good health and CMV-seropositive. The sequencing sample was made of PBMCs. The V gene is TRBV2, the J gene TRBJ1-6; D unresolved. CDR3 amino acids: CASSEYEGGYSPLHF. CDR3 DNA: TGTGCCAGCAGTGAGTATGAGGGAGGCTATTCACCCCTCCACTTT.